These 27 T cell receptor beta chains originate from one sample sequenced in a study of T cell responses to AZD1222 COVID-19 vaccine. Here immunoSEQ multiplex PCR was the method, and the copy in TCRdb shows in-frame clones only, minus some. This sample has 55,000 to 65,000 clones, with roughly nine tenths found just once. The sample was peripheral blood, taken 28 days after the second AZD1222 dose. The source is an adult who received the AZD1222 COVID-19 vaccine.

The count of this clone is one. The V call is TRBV28, the J call TRBJ2-7, with D maybe TRBD2 (6 bases). V lost 7 bases and J 4 bases, leaving 17 bases between the germline ends. The CDR3 runs to 14 residues. The germline CDR1 and CDR2 sequences are MDHEN and SYDVKM. The chain's CDR3 is CASTKGGTSYEQYF. The CDR3 region has the DNA TGTGCCAGCACCAAGGGAGGCACCTCTTACGAGCAGTACTTC.

This chain uses TRBV9 with TRBJ2-5; D not certain. The germline V gene encodes CDR1 SGDLS and CDR2 YYNGEE. The V end was cut by 0 bases, the J end by 5 bases, with 14 bases between. CDR3 size: 15 residues. This CDR3 is CASSVVGRNWETQYF. CDR3 in DNA: TGTGCCAGCAGCGTAGTTGGGCGGAATTGGGAGACCCAGTACTTC. Using reference TRBV9 and TRBJ2-5 for the parts outside the CDR3, the full variable domain is DSGVTQTPKHLITATGQRVTLRCSPRSGDLSVYWYQQSLDQGLQFLIQYYNGEERAKGNILERFSAQQFPDLHSELNLSSLELGDSALYFCASSVVGRNWETQYFGPGTRLLVL.

This clone has only a few counts. The V call is TRBV7-2, the J call TRBJ2-1, with D perhaps TRBD1 or TRBD2 (5 bases each). The CDR3 is 16 residues long. V was cut by 0 bases and J by 9 bases, with 18 bases left in between. Germline assignment: CDR1 SGHTA and CDR2 FQGNSA. In nucleotides, the CDR3 is TGTGCCAGCAGCTTAGCCACAGGAATAACTGGAGGTGAGCAGTTCTTC. Its protein is CASSLATGITGGEQFF.

This chain links TRBV20-1 with TRBJ1-5; 8 positions match TRBD1. CDR1 is DFQATT and CDR2 is SNEGSKA in the germline V gene (reference sequence). The length of the CDR3 is 15 residues. V was clipped by 3 bases and J by 4 bases; unmatched bases: 8. CDR3 protein: CSASRAGGSNQPQHF. CDR3 in DNA: TGCAGTGCTAGTAGGGCAGGGGGCTCTAATCAGCCCCAGCATTTT.

CDR3 amino acids: CASSPNYEQYF. As DNA, the CDR3 is TGTGCCAGCAGCCCAAACTACGAGCAGTACTTC. V is TRBV2 and J is TRBJ2-7; no firm D call. The germline V and J ends were trimmed by 6 bases and 3 bases, with 6 bases remaining between them. The CDR3 has 11 amino acids. CDR1 SNHLY and CDR2 FYNNEI come from the germline V gene.

V gene TRBV9 combines with J gene TRBJ1-1; D is undetermined. V dropped 5 bases and J dropped 5 bases, with 22 bases sitting between them. The CDR3 spans 16 residues. The germline gives CDR1 SGDLS, CDR2 YYNGEE. The CDR3 loop is CASRRGSGLDLTEAFF. CDR3 sequence (DNA): TGTGCCAGCAGACGCGGGAGTGGACTCGACTTAACTGAAGCTTTCTTT. Full variable domain (missing parts from reference TRBV9 and TRBJ1-1): DSGVTQTPKHLITATGQRVTLRCSPRSGDLSVYWYQQSLDQGLQFLIQYYNGEERAKGNILERFSAQQFPDLHSELNLSSLELGDSALYFCASRRGSGLDLTEAFFGQGTRLTVV.

The J gene is TRBJ2-1, the V gene TRBV10-3; D gene uncertain. This CDR3 is 14 amino acids long. Trimming left V 3 bases short and J 7 bases short, with 13 bases between. The germline V gene has CDR1 ENHRY and CDR2 SYGVKD. The CDR3 bases are TGTGCCATCAGTGAATTTACAGATGGTAATGAGCAGTTCTTC. This sequence encodes CAISEFTDGNEQFF.

This clone has a handful of counts. This rearrangement joins TRBV19 to TRBJ2-5; perhaps TRBD1 as D (5 bases). The CDR3 runs to 16 residues. The V end lost 4 bases, the J end lost 2 bases, and 17 bases lay between the germline ends. CDR1 LNHDA and CDR2 SQIVND come from the germline V gene (reference sequence). Here the CDR3 DNA reads TGTGCCAGTAGTACGAGACAGCCTGGAATGCAAGAGACCCAGTACTTC. Translated: CASSTRQPGMQETQYF. Based on the CDR3 plus reference TRBV19 and TRBJ2-5, the full variable domain is DGGITQSPKYLFRKEGQNVTLSCEQNLNHDAMYWYRQDPGQGLRLIYYSQIVNDFQKGDIAEGYSVSREKKESFPLTVTSAQKNPTAFYLCASSTRQPGMQETQYFGPGTRLLVL.

This clone was recorded once. The gene calls are TRBV18 and TRBJ1-1; D is undetermined. CDR1 is KGHSH and CDR2 is LQKENI in the germline V gene. V gave up 0 bases and J gave up 2 bases, with 13 bases separating them. The CDR3 is 16 residues long. The CDR3 is CASSPPAGRGNTEAFF. The DNA of the CDR3 is TGTGCCAGCTCACCACCGGCCGGGAGAGGAAACACTGAAGCTTTCTTT.

This clone was counted only a few times. J is TRBJ2-2 and V is TRBV6-6; D is perhaps TRBD2 (5 bases). V lost 4 bases to trimming and J lost 6 bases, with 9 bases between them. Per the germline V gene, CDR1 is MNHNY and CDR2 is SVGAGI (reference sequence). The CDR3 covers 13 residues. Here the CDR3 DNA reads TGTGCCAGCAGTTCTACACTAGCCGGGGAGCTGTTTTTT. Amino acid sequence: CASSSTLAGELFF.

This clone came up a few times. The V gene is TRBV6-5, the J gene TRBJ1-2; D is possibly TRBD1 (6 bases). This CDR3 spans 15 amino acids. V was trimmed by 7 bases and J by 4 bases, leaving 19 bases between them. Per germline, CDR1 MNHEY and CDR2 SVGAGI. Here the CDR3 reads CASTGGGPASYGYTF. For the CDR3, the DNA is TGTGCCAGCACCGGGGGGGGGCCGGCCTCCTATGGCTACACCTTC.

The J gene is TRBJ2-2, the V gene TRBV6-2 or TRBV6-3; no clear D gene. The germline V gene has CDR1 MNHEY and CDR2 SVGEGT. The CDR3 contains 15 residues. Trimming removed 0 bases at V and 3 bases at J, with 8 bases between. The CDR3 sequence is CASSYSRVYTGELFF. In nucleotides, the CDR3 is TGTGCCAGCAGTTACTCAAGAGTCTACACCGGGGAGCTGTTTTTT.

The genes are TRBV4-1 and TRBJ1-2; 7 bases match TRBD1. Losses at the gene ends were 4 bases for V and 5 bases for J; bases not matched to a gene: 7. The germline CDR1 and CDR2 sequences are MGHRA and YSYEKL. This CDR3 is built from 14 residues. CDR3 DNA: TGCGCCAGCAGCCGCCTGGGACAGAGTTATGGCTACACCTTC. It is translated as CASSRLGQSYGYTF.

V is TRBV27 and J is TRBJ2-1; perhaps D is TRBD1 or TRBD2 (5 bases each). V was pared by 1 base and J by 4 bases, with 5 bases between. This CDR3 is 13 amino acids long. Germline-derived CDR1 and CDR2 are MNHEY and SMNVEV (reference sequence). This CDR3 reads CASSLWGYNEQFF. In nucleotides, the CDR3 is TGTGCCAGCAGTTTATGGGGGTACAATGAGCAGTTCTTC.

This chain links TRBV30 with TRBJ1-2; maybe TRBD1 (6 bases). This CDR3 is 14 amino acids long. V lost 3 bases, J lost 8 bases, and 19 bases lay in between. Per germline, CDR1 GTSNPN and CDR2 SVGIG (reference sequence). The DNA for the CDR3 is TGTGCCTGGAGGGTCGGGGACAAGGGGAACGGCTACACCTTC. As protein: CAWRVGDKGNGYTF. Drawing the rest from reference TRBV30 and TRBJ1-2, the complete variable domain is SQTIHQWPATLVQPVGSPLSLECTVEGTSNPNLYWYRQAAGRGLQLLFYSVGIGQISSEVPQNLSASRPQDRQFILSSKKLLLSDSGFYLCAWRVGDKGNGYTFGSGTRLTVV.

J is TRBJ1-6 and V is TRBV23-1; D perhaps matches TRBD1 (5 bases). TRBV23-1 is given ORF status, its function remaining uncertain. V was clipped by 3 bases and J by 4 bases, with 10 bases between them. The CDR3 contains 15 residues. The CDR3, as DNA: TGCGCCAGCAGTCATGGGGCAGCTTATAATTCACCCCTCCACTTT. This sequence encodes CASSHGAAYNSPLHF.

This rearrangement joins TRBV5-1 to TRBJ2-1; D unresolved. The ends were cut back, 0 bases at V and 6 bases at J, with 19 bases in the middle. This CDR3 spans 17 amino acids. Germline V gene sequence: CDR1 SGHRS, CDR2 YFSETQ. CDR3 residues: CASSLAVRADNLNEQFF. The CDR3, as DNA: TGCGCCAGCAGCTTGGCGGTCCGGGCAGACAATCTCAATGAGCAGTTCTTC. Full variable domain (remainder filled in from reference TRBV5-1 and TRBJ2-1): KAGVTQTPRYLIKTRGQQVTLSCSPISGHRSVSWYQQTPGQGLQFLFEYFSETQRNKGNFPGRFSGRQFSNSRSEMNVSTLELGDSALYLCASSLAVRADNLNEQFFGPGTRLTVL.

The chain couples TRBV3-1 (or the pseudogene TRBV3-2) to TRBJ2-1; 8 positions match TRBD2. After removal of 1 base from V and 9 bases from J, the junction contained 11 bases not matched to a gene. The CDR3 has 16 amino acids. Germline V gives CDR1 LGHDT, CDR2 YNNKEL (reference sequence). CDR3 bases: TGTGCCAGCAGCCAAGTTTTTAGCGGGGAGGTCAGTGAGCAGTTCTTC. Translated: CASSQVFSGEVSEQFF.

The V call is TRBV4-2, the J call TRBJ2-1; D ambiguous. This CDR3 has 16 residues. V lost 0 bases to trimming and J lost 5 bases, with 14 bases between them. Germline CDR1 reads LGHNA; CDR2 reads YNFKEQ. The CDR3 region is CASSQDWADDNNEQFF. In nucleotides, the CDR3 is TGTGCCAGCAGCCAAGATTGGGCCGACGACAACAATGAGCAGTTCTTC.

The chain has TRBV30 and TRBJ1-5; 9 bases are a match to TRBD1. V trimming: 3 bases; J trimming: 7 bases; junction bases outside the gene matches: 4. The CDR3 is 13 residues long. Germline V gene data show CDR1 as GTSNPN and CDR2 as SVGIG (reference sequence). CDR3 coding DNA: TGTGCCTGGAGGGGACAGGGCGGGCAGCCCCAGCATTTT. Residues: CAWRGQGGQPQHF.

This rearrangement joins TRBV3-1 (or the pseudogene TRBV3-2) to TRBJ1-2; D not resolved. The CDR3 is 11 residues long. Per the germline V gene, CDR1 is LGHDT and CDR2 is YNNKEL (reference sequence). V dropped 0 bases and J dropped 7 bases, with 3 bases sitting between them. Written as DNA, the CDR3 is TGTGCCAGCAGCCAAGATTTTGGCTACACCTTC. It specifies CASSQDFGYTF.

The rearrangement links TRBV6-6 to TRBJ2-3; TRBD2 aligns across 9 bases. V trimming: 6 bases; J trimming: 1 base; junction bases outside the gene matches: 5. This CDR3 is built from 15 residues. Looked up from germline, CDR1 is MNHNY and CDR2 is SVGAGI (reference sequence). DNA for the CDR3: TGTGCCAGCAGCCGGCCTAGCGGGGGCACAGATACGCAGTATTTT. It translates to CASSRPSGGTDTQYF.

The V and J genes are TRBV20-1 and TRBJ2-1, with no clear D. Trimming left V 5 bases short and J 7 bases short, with 9 bases between. The CDR3 is 11 residues long. Germline lookup yields CDR1 DFQATT and CDR2 SNEGSKA (reference sequence). CDR3 sequence (DNA): TGCAGTGCTGAGGAAAAGAATGAGCAGTTCTTC. It codes for CSAEEKNEQFF.

The table lists this clone with a few counts. The genes are TRBV15 and TRBJ2-1, with 8 bases lining up with TRBD2. The junction had 8 bases not matched to a gene; V was cut back by 3 bases and J by 4 bases. The CDR3 spans 16 residues. Germline values: CDR1 LNHNV, CDR2 YYDKDF (reference sequence). The CDR3 DNA is TGTGCCACCAGCAGCGGGGGGGGTGTAAGGTACAATGAGCAGTTCTTC. Amino acids: CATSSGGGVRYNEQFF.

The chain employs TRBV5-3 and TRBJ2-2, with 7 bases lining up with TRBD1. TRBV5-3 is an ORF, and what it does is uncertain. There are 15 residues in the CDR3. The V and J ends lost 10 bases and 5 bases, in that order; junction bases with no gene match: 14. The CDR3 loop reads CAWAMTGPATGELFF. In nucleotides, the CDR3 is TGTGCCTGGGCCATGACAGGGCCAGCGACCGGGGAGCTGTTTTTT.

The gene calls are TRBV5-1 and TRBJ2-7; 10 bases fit TRBD2. J gave up 0 bases and V 2 bases, and 2 bases lay outside the gene matches. The CDR3 has 15 amino acids. The V gene's germline CDR1 is SGHRS and CDR2 YFSETQ. The CDR3 DNA reads TGCGCCAGCAGCTTAACTAGCGGGGTCTCCTACGAGCAGTACTTC. Its translation: CASSLTSGVSYEQYF.

The chain carries TRBV7-2 and TRBJ1-4, with a possible D match to TRBD1 (5 bases). CDR1 and CDR2 (germline): SGHTA, FQGNSA. The CDR3 contains 18 residues. V was trimmed by 5 bases and J by 0 bases, leaving 19 bases between them. The CDR3 region is CASSTSGPSFATNEKLFF. CDR3 bases: TGTGCCAGCAGCACCTCGGGACCGAGCTTTGCAACTAATGAAAAACTGTTTTTT.